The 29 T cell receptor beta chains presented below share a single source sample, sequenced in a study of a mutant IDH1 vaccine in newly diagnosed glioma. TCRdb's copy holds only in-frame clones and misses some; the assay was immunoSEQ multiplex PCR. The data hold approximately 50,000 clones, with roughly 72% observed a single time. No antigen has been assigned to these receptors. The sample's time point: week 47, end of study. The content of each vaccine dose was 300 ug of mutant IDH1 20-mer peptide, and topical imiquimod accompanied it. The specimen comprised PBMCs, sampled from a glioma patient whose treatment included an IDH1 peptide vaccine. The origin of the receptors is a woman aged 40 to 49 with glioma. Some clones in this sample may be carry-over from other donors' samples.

The CDR3: CATSSRLRRGFYEQYF. The CDR3 region has the DNA TGTGCCACCTCGTCGCGGCTACGGCGGGGTTTTTACGAGCAGTACTTC. The genes are TRBV5-8 and TRBJ2-7, with D perhaps TRBD2 (6 bases). V was cut by 9 bases and J by 4 bases, with 26 bases left in between. This CDR3 has 16 amino acids. Per the germline V gene, CDR1 is SGHTS and CDR2 is YDEGEE.

CDR3 residues: CSVGQSNQPQHF. The CDR3 nucleotides read TGCAGCGTGGGACAAAGCAATCAGCCCCAGCATTTT. The V call is TRBV29-1, the J call TRBJ1-5; the D gene is possibly TRBD1 (6 bases). Trimming pared 6 bases from V and 1 base from J, leaving 7 bases between. Germline V gene data show CDR1 as SQVTM and CDR2 as ANQGSEA. The CDR3 runs 12 residues.

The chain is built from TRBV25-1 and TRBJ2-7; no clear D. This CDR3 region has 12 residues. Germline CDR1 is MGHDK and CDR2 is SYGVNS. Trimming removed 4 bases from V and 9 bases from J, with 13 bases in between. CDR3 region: CASSGDNWGQYF. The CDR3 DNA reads TGTGCCAGCAGTGGCGACAATTGGGGGCAGTACTTC.

For the CDR3, the DNA is TGTGCCAGCAGTGAAGCTATCGGTGTGAATAGGGGCAATCAGCCCCAGCATTTT. Translated: CASSEAIGVNRGNQPQHF. This chain links TRBV6-1 with TRBJ1-5; no firm D call. V lost 0 bases to trimming and J lost 2 bases, with 17 bases between them. The CDR3 spans 18 residues. The germline CDR1 and CDR2 sequences are MNHNS and SASEGT.

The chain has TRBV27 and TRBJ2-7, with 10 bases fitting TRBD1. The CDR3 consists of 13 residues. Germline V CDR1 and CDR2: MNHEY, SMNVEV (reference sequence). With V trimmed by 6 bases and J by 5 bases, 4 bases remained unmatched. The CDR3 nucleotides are TGTGCCAGCAGAATGACAGGGGGCCACGAGCAGTACTTC. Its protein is CASRMTGGHEQYF.

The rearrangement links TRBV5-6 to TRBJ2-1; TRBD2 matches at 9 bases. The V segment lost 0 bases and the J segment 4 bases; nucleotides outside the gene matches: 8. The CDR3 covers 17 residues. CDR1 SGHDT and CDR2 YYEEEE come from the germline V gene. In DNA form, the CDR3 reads TGTGCCAGCAGCTTGGTGGTAGCGGGGGCCTCATACAATGAGCAGTTCTTC. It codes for CASSLVVAGASYNEQFF.

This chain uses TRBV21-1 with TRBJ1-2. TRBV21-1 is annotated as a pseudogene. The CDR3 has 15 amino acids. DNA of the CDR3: TGTGCCAGCAGCAAAGGGTGGACGCCGCGGGGTGGCTACACCTTC. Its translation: CASSKGWTPRGGYTF.

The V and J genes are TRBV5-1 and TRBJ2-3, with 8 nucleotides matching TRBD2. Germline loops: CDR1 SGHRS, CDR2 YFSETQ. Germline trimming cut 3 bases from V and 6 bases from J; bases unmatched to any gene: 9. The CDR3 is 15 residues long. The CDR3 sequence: CASSSSGSEGDTQYF. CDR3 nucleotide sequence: TGCGCCAGCAGCTCTAGCGGGTCTGAGGGTGATACGCAGTATTTT.

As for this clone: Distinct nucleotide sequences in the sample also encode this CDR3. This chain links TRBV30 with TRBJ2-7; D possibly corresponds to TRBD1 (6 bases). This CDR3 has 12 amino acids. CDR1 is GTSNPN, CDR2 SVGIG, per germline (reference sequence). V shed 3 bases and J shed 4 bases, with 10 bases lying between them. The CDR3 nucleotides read TGTGCCTGGAGGAGGGGGTCGTACGAGCAGTACTTC. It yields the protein CAWRRGSYEQYF.

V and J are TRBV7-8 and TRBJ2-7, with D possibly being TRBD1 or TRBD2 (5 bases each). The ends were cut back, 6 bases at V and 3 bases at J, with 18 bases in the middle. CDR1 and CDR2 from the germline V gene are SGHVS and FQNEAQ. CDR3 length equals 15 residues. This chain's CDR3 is CASRRTGGRNYEQYF. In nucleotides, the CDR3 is TGTGCCAGCAGACGAACTGGGGGTAGGAACTACGAGCAGTACTTC. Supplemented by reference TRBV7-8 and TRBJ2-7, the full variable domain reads GAGVSQSPRYKVAKRGQDVALRCDPISGHVSLFWYQQALGQGPEFLTYFQNEAQLDKSGLPSDRFFAERPEGSVSTLKIQRTQQEDSAVYLCASRRTGGRNYEQYFGPGTRLTVT.

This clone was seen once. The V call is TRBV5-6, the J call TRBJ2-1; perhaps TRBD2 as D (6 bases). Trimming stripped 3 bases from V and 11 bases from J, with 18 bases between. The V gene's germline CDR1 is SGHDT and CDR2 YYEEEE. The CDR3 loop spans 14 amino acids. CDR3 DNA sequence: TGTGCCAGCAGCTCCGGGACTCCCCCATATAAGCAGTTCTTC. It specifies CASSSGTPPYKQFF.

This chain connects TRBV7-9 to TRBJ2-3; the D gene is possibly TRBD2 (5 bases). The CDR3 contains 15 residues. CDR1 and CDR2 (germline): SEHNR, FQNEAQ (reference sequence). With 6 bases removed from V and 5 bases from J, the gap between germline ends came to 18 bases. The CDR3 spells CASRGRTADRDTQYF. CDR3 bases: TGTGCCAGCAGGGGCCGAACAGCGGACCGAGATACGCAGTATTTT.

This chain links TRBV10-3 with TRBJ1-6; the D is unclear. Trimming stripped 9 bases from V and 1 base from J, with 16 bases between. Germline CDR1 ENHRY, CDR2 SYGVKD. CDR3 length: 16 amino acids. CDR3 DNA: TGTGCCATAGGAGCGAAGCCCCTTTCCTATAATTCACCCCTCCACTTT. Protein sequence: CAIGAKPLSYNSPLHF.

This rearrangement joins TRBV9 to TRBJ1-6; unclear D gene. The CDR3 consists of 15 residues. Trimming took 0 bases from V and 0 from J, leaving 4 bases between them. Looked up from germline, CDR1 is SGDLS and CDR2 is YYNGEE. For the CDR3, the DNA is TGTGCCAGCAGCGTAGGTAGCTCCTATAATTCACCCCTCCACTTT. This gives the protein CASSVGSSYNSPLHF.

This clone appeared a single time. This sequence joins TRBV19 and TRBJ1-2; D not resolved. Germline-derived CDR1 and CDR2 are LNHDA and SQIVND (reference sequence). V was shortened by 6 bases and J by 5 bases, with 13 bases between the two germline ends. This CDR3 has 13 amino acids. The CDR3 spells CASSPGLSYGYTF. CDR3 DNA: TGTGCCAGTAGCCCAGGACTGTCTTATGGCTACACCTTC. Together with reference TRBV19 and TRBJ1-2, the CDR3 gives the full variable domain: DGGITQSPKYLFRKEGQNVTLSCEQNLNHDAMYWYRQDPGQGLRLIYYSQIVNDFQKGDIAEGYSVSREKKESFPLTVTSAQKNPTAFYLCASSPGLSYGYTFGSGTRLTVV.

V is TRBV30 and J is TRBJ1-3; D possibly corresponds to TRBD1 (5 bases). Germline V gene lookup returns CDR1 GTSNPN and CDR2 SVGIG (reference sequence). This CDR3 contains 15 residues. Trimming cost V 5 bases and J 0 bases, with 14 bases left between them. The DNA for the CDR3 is TGTGCCTGGGGGCCAGTAGACAGCTCTGGAAACACCATATATTTT. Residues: CAWGPVDSSGNTIYF.

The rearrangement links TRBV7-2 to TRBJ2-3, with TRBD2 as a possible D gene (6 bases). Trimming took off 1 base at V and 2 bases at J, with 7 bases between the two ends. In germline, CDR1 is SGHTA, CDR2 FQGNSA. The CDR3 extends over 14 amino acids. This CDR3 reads CASSLGGVTDTQYF. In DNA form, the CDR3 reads TGTGCCAGCAGCTTAGGCGGGGTCACAGATACGCAGTATTTT. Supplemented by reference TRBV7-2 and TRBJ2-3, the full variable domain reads GAGVSQSPSNKVTEKGKDVELRCDPISGHTALYWYRQSLGQGLEFLIYFQGNSAPDKSGLPSDRFSAERTGGSVSTLTIQRTQQEDSAVYLCASSLGGVTDTQYFGPGTRLTVL.

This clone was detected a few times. Here the CDR3 reads CAWERGGNTEAFF. CDR3 nucleotides: TGTGCCTGGGAAAGAGGCGGGAACACTGAAGCTTTCTTT. The chain carries TRBV30 and TRBJ1-1; D ambiguous. V was clipped by 5 bases and J by 1 base, with 11 bases between them. Germline values: CDR1 GTSNPN, CDR2 SVGIG (reference sequence). CDR3 length equals 13 residues.

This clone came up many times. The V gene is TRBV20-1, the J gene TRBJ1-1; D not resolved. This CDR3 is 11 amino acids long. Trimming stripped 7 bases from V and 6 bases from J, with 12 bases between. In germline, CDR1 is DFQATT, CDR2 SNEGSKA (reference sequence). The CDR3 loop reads CSGVNGAEAFF. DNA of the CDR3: TGCAGTGGGGTCAATGGGGCTGAAGCTTTCTTT.

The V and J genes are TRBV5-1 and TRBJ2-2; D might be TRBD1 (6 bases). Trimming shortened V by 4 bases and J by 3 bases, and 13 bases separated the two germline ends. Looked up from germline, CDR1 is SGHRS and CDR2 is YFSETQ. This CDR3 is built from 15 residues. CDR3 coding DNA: TGCGCCAGCAGCCGGGACAATCCCGACACCGGGGAGCTGTTTTTT. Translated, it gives CASSRDNPDTGELFF.

CDR3 sequence reads: CASSPARQGGAYGYTF. As DNA, the CDR3 is TGTGCCAGCAGCCCGGCCAGACAGGGCGGGGCATATGGCTACACCTTC. The chain links TRBV7-2 to TRBJ1-2; 7 positions agree with TRBD1. This CDR3 has 16 amino acids. The germline V gene encodes CDR1 SGHTA and CDR2 FQGNSA. Trimming cost V 5 bases and J 5 bases; bases outside gene matches: 14.

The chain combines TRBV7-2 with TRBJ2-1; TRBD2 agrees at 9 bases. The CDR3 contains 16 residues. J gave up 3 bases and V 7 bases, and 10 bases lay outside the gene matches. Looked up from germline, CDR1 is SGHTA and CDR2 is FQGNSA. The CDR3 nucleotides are TGTGCCAGCACCCCCTCGCGGGGGGGAATCTACAATGAGCAGTTCTTC. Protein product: CASTPSRGGIYNEQFF.

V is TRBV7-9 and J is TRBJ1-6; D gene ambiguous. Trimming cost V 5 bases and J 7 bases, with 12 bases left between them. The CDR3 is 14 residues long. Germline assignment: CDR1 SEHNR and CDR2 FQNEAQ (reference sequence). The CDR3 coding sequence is TGTGCCAGCAGCGGAAGGGTGGGAAATTCACCCCTCCACTTT. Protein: CASSGRVGNSPLHF.

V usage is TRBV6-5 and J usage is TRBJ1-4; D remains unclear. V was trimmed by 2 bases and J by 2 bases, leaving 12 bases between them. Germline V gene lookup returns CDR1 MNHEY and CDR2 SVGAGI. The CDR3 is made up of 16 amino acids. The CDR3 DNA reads TGTGCCAGCAGTTACATTCCAGGAGATACTAATGAAAAACTGTTTTTT. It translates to CASSYIPGDTNEKLFF.

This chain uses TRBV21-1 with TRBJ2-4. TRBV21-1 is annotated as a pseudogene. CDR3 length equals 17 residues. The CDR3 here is CASPEGRHPTAKNIQYF. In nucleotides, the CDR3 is TGTGCCAGTCCCGAGGGACGTCACCCGACGGCCAAAAACATTCAGTACTTC.

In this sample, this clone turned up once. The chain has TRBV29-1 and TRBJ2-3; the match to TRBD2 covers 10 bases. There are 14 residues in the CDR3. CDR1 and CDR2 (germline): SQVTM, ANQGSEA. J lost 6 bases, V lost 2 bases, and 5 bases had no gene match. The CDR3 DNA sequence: TGCAGCGTTGAAACTAGCGGGGCCGGGGATACGCAGTATTTT. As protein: CSVETSGAGDTQYF.

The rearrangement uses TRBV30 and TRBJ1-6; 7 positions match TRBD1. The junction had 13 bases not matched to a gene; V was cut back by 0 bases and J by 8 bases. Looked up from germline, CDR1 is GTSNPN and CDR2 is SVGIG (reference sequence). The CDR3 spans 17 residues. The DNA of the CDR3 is TGTGCCTGGAGTGTATCGAGATCAGACAGGGTAGATTCACCCCTCCACTTT. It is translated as CAWSVSRSDRVDSPLHF.

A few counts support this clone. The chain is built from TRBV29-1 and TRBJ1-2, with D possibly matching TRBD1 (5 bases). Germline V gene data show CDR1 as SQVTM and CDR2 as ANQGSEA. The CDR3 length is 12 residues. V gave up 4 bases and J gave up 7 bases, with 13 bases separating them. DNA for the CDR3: TGCAGCGTTGCGGGGCTGAACCCTGGCTACACCTTC. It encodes CSVAGLNPGYTF.

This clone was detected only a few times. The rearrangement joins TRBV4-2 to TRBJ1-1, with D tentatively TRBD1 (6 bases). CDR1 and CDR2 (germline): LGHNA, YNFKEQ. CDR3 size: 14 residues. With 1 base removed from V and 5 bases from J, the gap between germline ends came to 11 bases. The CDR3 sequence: CASSQVRGATEAFF. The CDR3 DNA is TGTGCCAGCAGCCAAGTTCGGGGGGCAACTGAAGCTTTCTTT.